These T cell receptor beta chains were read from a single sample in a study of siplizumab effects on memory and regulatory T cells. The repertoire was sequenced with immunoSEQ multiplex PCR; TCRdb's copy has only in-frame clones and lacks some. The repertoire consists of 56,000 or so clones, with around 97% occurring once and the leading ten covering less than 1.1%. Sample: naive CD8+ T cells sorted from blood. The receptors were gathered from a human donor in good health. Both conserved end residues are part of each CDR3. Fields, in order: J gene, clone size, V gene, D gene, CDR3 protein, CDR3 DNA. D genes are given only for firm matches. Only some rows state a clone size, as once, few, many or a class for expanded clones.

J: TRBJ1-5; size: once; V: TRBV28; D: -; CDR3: CASFPRGGRDQPQHF; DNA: TGTGCCAGCTTCCCAAGGGGGGGAAGGGATCAGCCCCAGCATTTT
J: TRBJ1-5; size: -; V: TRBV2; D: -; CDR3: CASRGRGYDNQPQHF; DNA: TGTGCCAGCAGAGGCAGGGGATATGACAATCAGCCCCAGCATTTT
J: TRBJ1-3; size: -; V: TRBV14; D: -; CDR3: CASSSDSTSGNTIYF; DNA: TGTGCCAGCAGCTCGGACTCAACCTCCGGAAACACCATATATTTT
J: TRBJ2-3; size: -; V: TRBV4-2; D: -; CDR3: CASSPRQTGASTDTQYF; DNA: TGTGCCAGCAGCCCGCGTCAGACGGGGGCGAGCACAGATACGCAGTATTTT
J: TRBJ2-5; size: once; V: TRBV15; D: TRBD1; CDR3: CATSRSLRDSYQETQYF; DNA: TGTGCCACCAGCAGGTCACTCCGGGACAGCTACCAAGAGACCCAGTACTTC
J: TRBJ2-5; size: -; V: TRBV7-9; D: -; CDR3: CASSFEEQETQYF; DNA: TGTGCCAGCAGCTTCGAAGAGCAAGAGACCCAGTACTTC
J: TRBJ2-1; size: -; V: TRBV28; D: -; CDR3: CASSGFVNNEQFF; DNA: TGTGCCAGCAGTGGATTTGTCAACAATGAGCAGTTCTTC
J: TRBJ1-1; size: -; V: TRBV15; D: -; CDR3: CATSRDLGTPNTEAFF; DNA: TGTGCCACCAGCAGAGATCTCGGGACACCGAACACTGAAGCTTTCTTT
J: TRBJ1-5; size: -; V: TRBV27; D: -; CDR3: CASSFRRENQPQHF; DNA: TGTGCCAGCAGTTTTCGCAGGGAGAATCAGCCCCAGCATTTT
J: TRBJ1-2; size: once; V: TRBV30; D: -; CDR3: CAWSGDANYGYTF; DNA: TGTGCCTGGAGTGGGGACGCTAACTATGGCTACACCTTC
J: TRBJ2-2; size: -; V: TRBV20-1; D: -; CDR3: CSARGVGELFF; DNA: TGCAGTGCTAGAGGGGTCGGGGAGCTGTTTTTT
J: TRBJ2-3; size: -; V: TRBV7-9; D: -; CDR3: CASSSGNSGLENTQYF; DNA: TGTGCCAGCAGCTCAGGAAACAGCGGACTGGAGAATACGCAGTATTTT
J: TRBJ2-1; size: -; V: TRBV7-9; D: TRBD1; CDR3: CASSLVGQGYNEQFF; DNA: TGTGCCAGCAGCTTAGTTGGACAGGGCTACAATGAGCAGTTCTTC
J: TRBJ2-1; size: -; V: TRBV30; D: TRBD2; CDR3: CAWSEWASGPRNEQFF; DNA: TGTGCCTGGAGTGAGTGGGCTAGCGGCCCCCGTAATGAGCAGTTCTTC
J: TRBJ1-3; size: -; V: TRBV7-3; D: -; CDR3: CASSILSGGGNTIYF; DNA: TGTGCCAGCAGTATACTTTCAGGAGGTGGAAACACCATATATTTT
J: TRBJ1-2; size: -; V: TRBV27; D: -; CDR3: CASSYGEGGGYTF; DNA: TGTGCCAGCAGTTACGGGGAGGGTGGTGGCTACACCTTC
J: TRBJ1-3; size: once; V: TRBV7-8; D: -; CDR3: CASSLAFAGRQSSGNTIYF; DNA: TGTGCCAGCAGCTTAGCGTTTGCGGGACGGCAAAGCTCTGGAAACACCATATATTTT
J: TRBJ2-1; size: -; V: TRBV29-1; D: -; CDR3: CSVKGGIYNEQFF; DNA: TGCAGCGTAAAAGGGGGAATCTACAATGAGCAGTTCTTC